This TCR beta chain was captured in a study of T cell changes during pregnancy in multiple sclerosis. The method was immunoSEQ multiplex PCR; TCRdb's version includes in-frame clones alone and lacks a portion of them. The repertoire holds about 68,000 clones, with about 91% as singletons. The CDR3 covers 16 residues. V was clipped by 0 bases and J by 5 bases, with 16 bases between them. Germline assignment: CDR1 LGHNA and CDR2 YSLEER. The material sequenced was peripheral blood, taken in the second trimester of pregnancy. This receptor was obtained from a female donor in good health, enrolled as a control in a pregnancy study. J is TRBJ2-5 and V is TRBV4-3, with D perhaps matching TRBD2 (5 bases). This CDR3 is CASSQDRKVTGETQYF. The CDR3 DNA sequence: TGCGCCAGCAGCCAAGATAGGAAAGTTACGGGGGAGACCCAGTACTTC.